The 20 T cell receptor beta chains below come from one sample, sequenced in a study of blood T cells in healthy people across ages. A J-beta primer mix and a sample-barcoded 5' primer were used in a second PCR of roughly 7 to 12 cycles. TCRdb used MiXCR to reprocess the 5' RACE reads, holding one entry per CDR3 protein. Altogether around 280,000 distinct CDR3 sequences are present, 25% to 30% being singletons, with the ten largest covering 29%. Sequencing was performed on blood. All receptors derive from a woman in her seventies in good health.

The V call is TRBV14, the J call TRBJ2-4, with D tentatively TRBD1 or TRBD2 (6 bases each). V lost 1 base and J 6 bases, leaving 10 bases between the germline ends. Germline V gene lookup returns CDR1 SGHDN and CDR2 FVKESK. The CDR3 length is 14 residues. In DNA, the CDR3 is TGTGCCAGCAGCCAAGCGGGGGCGGGAAACATTCAGTACTTC. Protein product: CASSQAGAGNIQYF.

V gene TRBV5-1 combines with J gene TRBJ2-5, with 9 bases aligning to TRBD2. Germline CDR1 is SGHRS and CDR2 is YFSETQ. This CDR3 is 17 amino acids long. The junction had 9 bases not matched to a gene; V was cut back by 1 base and J by 2 bases. CDR3 DNA sequence: TGCGCCAGCAGCTTGCGGTTGTCTAGCGGGACTCAAGAGACCCAGTACTTC. This encodes CASSLRLSSGTQETQYF.

The CDR3 nucleotides read TGCAGCGTCCCCTCCGGGACAGGGGTAGACAATGAGCAGTTCTTC. This sequence encodes CSVPSGTGVDNEQFF. J is TRBJ2-1 and V is TRBV29-1; TRBD1 matches at 10 bases. The V segment lost 6 bases and the J segment 5 bases; nucleotides outside the gene matches: 10. The CDR3 is made up of 15 amino acids. The germline gives CDR1 SQVTM, CDR2 ANQGSEA.

This clonotype occurred many times. The CDR3 DNA reads as TGTGCCAGCAGCCGAGGGACTAGCCAATCCTACAATGAGCAGTTCTTC. It codes for CASSRGTSQSYNEQFF. The chain employs TRBV7-9 and TRBJ2-1; 9 bases agree with TRBD2. The CDR3 has 16 amino acids. Germline values: CDR1 SEHNR, CDR2 FQNEAQ (reference sequence). Losses at the gene ends were 5 bases for V and 1 base for J; bases not matched to a gene: 6. Complete variable domain (other parts from reference TRBV7-9 and TRBJ2-1): DTGVSQNPRHKITKRGQNVTFRCDPISEHNRLYWYRQTLGQGPEFLTYFQNEAQLEKSRLLSDRFSAERPKGSFSTLEIQRTEQGDSAMYLCASSRGTSQSYNEQFFGPGTRLTVL.

This chain uses TRBV5-1 with TRBJ2-1; the match to TRBD2 covers 9 bases. With V trimmed by 1 base and J by 11 bases, 10 bases remained unmatched. Germline CDR1 is SGHRS and CDR2 is YFSETQ. CDR3 size: 15 residues. The CDR3 nucleotides are TGCGCCAGCAGCTTGAGACTAGCGGACCTTTATCAGCAGTTCTTC. Residues: CASSLRLADLYQQFF.

This clonotype has a count of ten or more. The chain has TRBV29-1 and TRBJ2-3; D unclear. The ends were cut back, 0 bases at V and 7 bases at J, with 14 bases in the middle. This CDR3 spans 14 amino acids. Germline V gives CDR1 SQVTM, CDR2 ANQGSEA. The CDR3 sequence is CSVEDLRKGNTQYF. CDR3 in DNA: TGCAGCGTTGAAGATTTGAGGAAAGGGAATACGCAGTATTTT.

This chain's CDR3 is CASRGAGQANEKLFF. DNA for the CDR3: TGTGCCAGCAGGGGGGCGGGACAGGCTAATGAAAAACTGTTTTTT. The V and J genes are TRBV6-5 and TRBJ1-4; 8 nucleotides align to TRBD1. Per the germline V gene, CDR1 is MNHEY and CDR2 is SVGAGI. This CDR3 is 15 amino acids long. Trimming removed 6 bases from V and 3 bases from J; junction bases left unmatched: 6.

The chain couples TRBV9 to TRBJ2-1; maybe TRBD2 (6 bases). The CDR3 is made up of 15 amino acids. V lost 1 base to trimming and J lost 7 bases, with 15 bases between them. Looked up from germline, CDR1 is SGDLS and CDR2 is YYNGEE. The CDR3 reads CASSVYGGGGNEQFF. As DNA, the CDR3 is TGTGCCAGCAGCGTATACGGGGGAGGAGGTAATGAGCAGTTCTTC.

This clonotype has just a few counts. The gene calls are TRBV7-2 and TRBJ2-2; D remains unclear. Trimming took off 5 bases at V and 4 bases at J, with 8 bases between the two ends. This CDR3 spans 13 amino acids. Germline CDR1 and CDR2: SGHTA and FQGNSA. In nucleotides, the CDR3 is TGTGCCAGCAGCATAAGAGGCACCGGGGAGCTGTTTTTT. This sequence encodes CASSIRGTGELFF.

The chain uses TRBV14 and TRBJ2-3; TRBD2 matches 9 bases. The J segment lost 6 bases and the V segment lost 4 bases, leaving 11 bases of the junction unmatched. The CDR3 loop spans 16 amino acids. Germline V CDR1 and CDR2: SGHDN, FVKESK. CDR3 amino acids: CASSPLFAGGLDTQYF. The CDR3 DNA reads as TGTGCCAGCAGCCCTCTGTTTGCGGGAGGGCTGGATACGCAGTATTTT.

This clonotype was seen a handful of times. The chain couples TRBV19 to TRBJ1-5, with D unresolved. The V gene lost 5 bases and the J gene lost 6 bases, with 8 bases spanning the gap. Germline assignment: CDR1 LNHDA and CDR2 SQIVND (reference sequence). This CDR3 has 12 amino acids. CDR3 sequence reads: CASSWGFQPQHF. In nucleotides, the CDR3 is TGTGCCAGTAGTTGGGGATTTCAGCCCCAGCATTTT.

This clonotype was seen only a few times. This chain uses TRBV18 with TRBJ2-4; D gene uncertain. Trimming removed 2 bases from V and 8 bases from J, with 19 bases in between. Germline loops: CDR1 KGHSH, CDR2 LQKENI. This CDR3 contains 16 residues. The DNA of the CDR3 is TGTGCCAGCTCACCATCCTATACTATGTTCGTAGACATTCAGTACTTC. This gives the protein CASSPSYTMFVDIQYF.

This clonotype was detected only a few times. The gene calls are TRBV5-6 and TRBJ1-1; 8 bases fit TRBD1. CDR3 length: 16 amino acids. The germline V gene has CDR1 SGHDT and CDR2 YYEEEE. Germline trimming cut 4 bases from V and 6 bases from J; bases unmatched to any gene: 14. The CDR3 nucleotides are TGTGCCAGCAGCGTGACAGGGGCCCCTTTGGGGGCTGAAGCTTTCTTT. It yields the protein CASSVTGAPLGAEAFF.

In regard to this clonotype: Compared with germline, one end of the junction differs, possibly owing to a read error. The chain has TRBV7-2 and TRBJ1-5, with D tentatively TRBD1 (6 bases). Germline V gene sequence: CDR1 SGHTA, CDR2 FQGNSA. There are 13 residues in the CDR3. The CDR3 here is CVSSRGGGQPQHF. The CDR3 bases are TGTGTCAGCAGCCGGGGGGGCGGTCAGCCCCAGCATTTT.

This clonotype appeared a few times. The gene calls are TRBV6-6 and TRBJ2-5; 8 bases agree with TRBD2. The J call is in doubt because the DNA end fits TRBJ2-1 better. CDR3 length: 14 residues. The germline gives CDR1 MNHNY, CDR2 SVGAGI (reference sequence). The chain's CDR3 is CASSYSGTRVEQFF. CDR3 sequence (DNA): TGTGCCAGCAGTTACTCCGGGACTAGGGTTGAGCAGTTCTTC.

The chain couples TRBV12-3 or TRBV12-4 to TRBJ2-3; a weak D match, TRBD2 (6 bases). Trimming left V 3 bases short and J 1 base short, with 17 bases between. This CDR3 has 17 amino acids. The DNA of the CDR3 is TGTGCCAGCAGTTTTCGGCGGGACGTATGGGGCACAGATACGCAGTATTTT. Translated: CASSFRRDVWGTDTQYF.

J is TRBJ2-3 and V is TRBV7-3; tentatively, D is TRBD2 (5 bases). Germline CDR1 reads SGHTA; CDR2 reads FQGTGA. The CDR3 length is 14 residues. With 7 bases removed from V and 0 bases from J, the gap between germline ends came to 11 bases. CDR3 sequence reads: CASKEGSSTDTQYF. The CDR3 region has the DNA TGTGCCAGCAAAGAGGGCAGTAGCACAGATACGCAGTATTTT. The complete variable domain, with remaining parts taken from reference TRBV7-3 and TRBJ2-3, reads GAGVSQTPSNKVTEKGKYVELRCDPISGHTALYWYRQSLGQGPEFLIYFQGTGAADDSGLPNDRFFAVRPEGSVSTLKIQRTERGDSAVYLCASKEGSSTDTQYFGPGTRLTVL.

The V and J genes are TRBV6-5 and TRBJ2-5, with a possible D match to TRBD2 (6 bases). Germline-derived CDR1 and CDR2 are MNHEY and SVGAGI. V lost 1 base, J lost 1 base, and 16 bases lay in between. This CDR3 is 17 amino acids long. CDR3: CASSYWRGRGSQETQYF. CDR3 DNA sequence: TGTGCCAGCAGTTACTGGAGGGGTCGGGGGTCCCAAGAGACCCAGTACTTC.

The V and J genes are TRBV3-1 and TRBJ2-7, with D unresolved. Germline lookup yields CDR1 LGHDT and CDR2 YNNKEL (reference sequence). The V end was cut by 2 bases, the J end by 7 bases, with 12 bases between. There are 13 residues in the CDR3. CDR3 coding DNA: TGTGCCAGCAGCCAATACCTGGTTCAGGAGCAGTACTTC. It encodes CASSQYLVQEQYF.

In this sample, this clonotype turned up once. The rearrangement uses TRBV7-9 and TRBJ2-1; D is unclear. The CDR3 spans 13 residues. Per the germline V gene, CDR1 is SEHNR and CDR2 is FQNEAQ (reference sequence). Trimming left V 4 bases short and J 10 bases short, with 14 bases between. The DNA for the CDR3 is TGTGCCAGCAGCTCCCAGCCTCAACGGGAGCAGTTCTTC. Its translation: CASSSQPQREQFF.